These 19 T cell receptor beta chains were all obtained from the same sample, sequenced in a study of T-cell memory formation after mild COVID-19. Each CDR3 protein gets one entry after TCRdb re-called the 5' RACE reads with MiXCR. The repertoire has some 300,000 distinct CDR3 sequences, under 25% of them found once; the top ten carry approximately 22%. The sequencing sample was made of PBMCs or a T cell subset sorted from them (not recorded which). The origin of the receptors is a man between 18 and 29 years old who had mild COVID-19 (a few samples of this study predate the infection). Cell type and time point are not known.

This clonotype has just a few counts. The chain employs TRBV6-1 and TRBJ2-1, with TRBD1 matching 9 bases. Germline-derived CDR1 and CDR2 are MNHNS and SASEGT. CDR3 length equals 15 residues. V lost 7 bases and J lost 3; bases outside the gene matches: 7. CDR3 loop: CASNLGTGNYNEQFF. CDR3 DNA sequence: TGTGCCAGCAACCTAGGGACAGGGAACTACAATGAGCAGTTCTTC.

This clonotype was observed a single time. One end of the junction fails to match germline, which may point to a read error. The rearrangement uses TRBV20-1 and TRBJ2-6; no definite D call. The V gene's germline CDR1 is DFQATT and CDR2 SNEGSKA (reference sequence). This CDR3 is built from 17 residues. This CDR3 reads CSARVPGLSSGANVLTF. CDR3 nucleotide sequence: TGCAGTGCGAGAGTGCCAGGCCTGAGCTCTGGGGCCAACGTCCTGACTTTC.

The chain employs TRBV10-3 and TRBJ2-7, with 9 bases aligning to TRBD1. Germline-derived CDR1 and CDR2 are ENHRY and SYGVKD. V was pared by 4 bases and J by 3 bases, with 1 base of the junction left unmatched. This CDR3 spans 13 amino acids. CDR3 loop: CAISGGQGYEQYV. Written as DNA, the CDR3 is TGTGCCATCAGTGGGGGACAGGGCTACGAGCAGTACGTC.

This clonotype was recorded at least ten times. The chain has TRBV7-9 and TRBJ1-1; no clear D. This CDR3 is built from 15 residues. Germline CDR1 and CDR2: SEHNR and FQNEAQ (reference sequence). V lost 2 bases and J 7 bases, leaving 17 bases between the germline ends. This CDR3 is CASSLSPRTVSEAFF. As DNA, the CDR3 is TGTGCCAGCAGCTTAAGTCCGCGGACTGTCAGTGAAGCTTTCTTT.

This chain joins TRBV5-1 and TRBJ2-7; tentatively, D is TRBD2 (5 bases). Germline V gene sequence: CDR1 SGHRS, CDR2 YFSETQ. The CDR3 contains 12 residues. With 4 bases removed from V and 5 bases from J, the gap between germline ends came to 10 bases. The CDR3 DNA is TGCGCCAGCAGCCGCGGAGGTGACGAGCAGTACTTC. Residues: CASSRGGDEQYF.

In this sample, this clonotype turned up a few times. J is TRBJ1-2 and V is TRBV4-3; D gene uncertain. Germline loops: CDR1 LGHNA, CDR2 YSLEER. The CDR3 is 15 residues long. V was trimmed by 0 bases and J by 4 bases, leaving 12 bases between them. The CDR3: CASSQDRGWGYGYTF. In DNA form, the CDR3 reads TGCGCCAGCAGCCAAGACCGGGGATGGGGCTATGGCTACACCTTC.

The table lists this clonotype with a few counts. The chain couples TRBV7-2 to TRBJ2-3, with TRBD1 as a possible D gene (6 bases). In germline, CDR1 is SGHTA, CDR2 FQGNSA. The V end was cut by 5 bases, the J end by 1 base, with 13 bases between. CDR3 length: 15 residues. CDR3 DNA sequence: TGTGCCAGCAGCATCCTGGGACACGGCACAGATACGCAGTATTTT. Protein product: CASSILGHGTDTQYF.

This clonotype has just a few counts. This rearrangement joins TRBV7-9 to TRBJ2-3, with TRBD2 as a possible D gene (5 bases). The CDR3 loop spans 14 amino acids. CDR1 is SEHNR, CDR2 FQNEAQ, per germline (reference sequence). Trimming removed 3 bases at V and 11 bases at J, with 18 bases between. CDR3 sequence reads: CASSFTSGRPLQYF. In DNA, the CDR3 is TGTGCCAGCAGCTTCACCAGCGGCCGCCCGCTGCAGTATTTT.

This clonotype was recorded a few times. The rearrangement links TRBV20-1 to TRBJ2-5; 9 nucleotides align to TRBD2. CDR1 and CDR2 from the germline V gene are DFQATT and SNEGSKA (reference sequence). Trimming at V came to 7 bases and at J to 2 bases, leaving 5 bases not matched to a gene. The CDR3 has 13 residues. Here the CDR3 DNA reads TGCAGTGTAGGCGGGGGGGTACAAGAGACCCAGTACTTC. This encodes CSVGGGVQETQYF.

Only a few counts were recorded for this clonotype. The J gene is TRBJ2-1, the V gene TRBV11-2; a weak D match, TRBD2 (7 bases). Trimming stripped 4 bases from V and 0 bases from J, with 13 bases between. The CDR3 loop spans 16 amino acids. Germline V gene sequence: CDR1 SGHAT, CDR2 FQNNGV. CDR3 protein: CASSWRGQSSYNEQFF. In DNA form, the CDR3 reads TGTGCCAGCAGCTGGCGGGGGCAAAGCTCCTACAATGAGCAGTTCTTC.

V usage is TRBV28 and J usage is TRBJ2-7; 8 nucleotides match TRBD2. The germline V gene has CDR1 MDHEN and CDR2 SYDVKM. The CDR3 has 16 residues. The V segment lost 4 bases and the J segment 5 bases; nucleotides outside the gene matches: 13. CDR3 sequence: CASSSAGADVLDEQYV. CDR3 bases: TGTGCCAGCAGTTCAGCGGGGGCGGACGTACTGGACGAGCAGTACGTC.

This clonotype was seen more than once but under ten times. In DNA, the CDR3 is TGCGCCAGCAGCCAAGGCGCGGACCGGAGGGCAGATACGCAGTATTTT. Protein: CASSQGADRRADTQYF. The rearrangement uses TRBV4-3 and TRBJ2-3, with a weak D call TRBD2 (6 bases). The ends were cut back, 1 base at V and 4 bases at J, with 15 bases in the middle. Germline V gives CDR1 LGHNA, CDR2 YSLEER. This CDR3 is 16 amino acids long.

The chain joins TRBV7-3 to TRBJ1-6, with TRBD1 matching 8 bases. CDR3 length equals 14 residues. The V gene end was trimmed by 4 bases and the J gene end by 10 bases; junction bases not matched to a gene: 6. Germline CDR1 is SGHTA and CDR2 is FQGTGA. Here the CDR3 DNA reads TGTGCCAGCAGCTCCGGGACAGGAGCCTCACCCCTCCACTTT. Amino acid sequence: CASSSGTGASPLHF.

The rearrangement uses TRBV5-1 and TRBJ1-1, with 8 nucleotides matching TRBD1. The V gene's germline CDR1 is SGHRS and CDR2 YFSETQ. The CDR3 length is 13 residues. Trimming at V came to 8 bases and at J to 6 bases, leaving 9 bases not matched to a gene. The CDR3 loop is CASQGQAEAEAFF. In DNA, the CDR3 is TGCGCCAGTCAGGGACAGGCGGAGGCTGAAGCTTTCTTT.

The chain has TRBV7-9 and TRBJ1-1; D may be TRBD1 (6 bases). Germline CDR1 is SEHNR and CDR2 is FQNEAQ (reference sequence). The V gene lost 3 bases and the J gene lost 6 bases, with 14 bases spanning the gap. The CDR3 sequence is 14 residues long. CDR3 DNA: TGTGCCAGCAGCTTGGATCCAGGGGTGGCTGAAGCTTTCTTT. Protein: CASSLDPGVAEAFF.

V and J are TRBV19 and TRBJ1-2; no clear D gene. V lost 5 bases and J lost 1, with 11 bases in between. CDR1 is LNHDA, CDR2 SQIVND, per germline (reference sequence). The CDR3 loop spans 14 amino acids. Written as DNA, the CDR3 is TGTGCCAGTAGTCCCAGGACGGATAACTATGGCTACACCTTC. This encodes CASSPRTDNYGYTF.

This clonotype was observed a few times. The chain is built from TRBV7-9 and TRBJ1-1; unclear D gene. Germline values: CDR1 SEHNR, CDR2 FQNEAQ (reference sequence). The V and J ends lost 4 bases and 0 bases respectively, with 9 bases between them. The CDR3 is 14 amino acids. CDR3 residues: CASSSQTVNTEAFF. CDR3 coding DNA: TGTGCCAGCAGCTCCCAGACGGTGAACACTGAAGCTTTCTTT.

The chain uses TRBV12-3 or TRBV12-4 and TRBJ1-1, with D possibly matching TRBD1 (6 bases). The germline V and J ends were trimmed by 5 bases and 4 bases, with 11 bases remaining between them. The CDR3 spans 13 residues. The CDR3 loop is CASSRQEGTEAFF. In DNA form, the CDR3 reads TGTGCCAGCAGTAGACAGGAAGGCACTGAAGCTTTCTTT.

This clonotype was detected ten times or more. The CDR3 loop reads CASSLRRGGENTEAFF. As DNA, the CDR3 is TGCGCCAGCAGCTTGCGCAGGGGAGGCGAGAACACTGAAGCTTTCTTT. The J gene is TRBJ1-1, the V gene TRBV5-1, with a weak D call TRBD1 (6 bases). This CDR3 contains 16 residues. Germline V lookup: CDR1 SGHRS, CDR2 YFSETQ. Between the trimmed V and J ends, which lost 1 base and 1 base, there was a span of 14 bases.